Below are 32 T cell receptor beta chains sequenced from a single sample in a study of T cell changes during pregnancy in multiple sclerosis. Assay used: immunoSEQ multiplex PCR; TCRdb lists only in-frame clones, some missing. Here the sample spans under 30,000 clones, about 92% being singletons. The sequencing used CD8+ T cells from peripheral blood mononuclear cells, collected in the third trimester of pregnancy. The receptor source for this set is a female donor in good health, enrolled as a control in a pregnancy study.

V gene TRBV28 combines with J gene TRBJ2-7; TRBD1 matches 8 bases. The CDR3 consists of 15 residues. Per germline, CDR1 MDHEN and CDR2 SYDVKM. Losses at the gene ends were 6 bases for V and 3 bases for J; bases not matched to a gene: 10. The CDR3 nucleotides read TGTGCCAGCAGGTCCAGGGGGCGCGCTTTCTACGAGCAGTACTTC. Translation: CASRSRGRAFYEQYF.

CDR3 sequence: CASSKAYQAKGYTEAFF. Here the CDR3 DNA reads TGTGCCAGCAGCAAGGCTTACCAGGCGAAGGGGTACACTGAAGCTTTCTTT. The V and J genes are TRBV21-1 and TRBJ1-1; TRBD1 is the table's D call, not checked against the DNA. TRBV21-1 is annotated as a pseudogene. CDR3 length equals 17 residues.

The gene calls are TRBV11-2 and TRBJ2-7, with TRBD1 as a possible D gene (6 bases). The CDR3 contains 14 residues. V was trimmed by 6 bases and J by 2 bases, leaving 14 bases between them. CDR1 SGHAT and CDR2 FQNNGV come from the germline V gene. CDR3 residues: CASSQFDRTYEQYF. In DNA, the CDR3 is TGTGCCAGCAGTCAATTCGACAGGACCTACGAGCAGTACTTC.

V and J are TRBV30 and TRBJ2-1, with D perhaps TRBD1 (6 bases). Germline-derived CDR1 and CDR2 are GTSNPN and SVGIG (reference sequence). There are 13 residues in the CDR3. V shed 1 base and J shed 7 bases, with 11 bases lying between them. The CDR3 loop reads CAWSGNRENEQFF. The CDR3 DNA sequence: TGTGCCTGGAGTGGCAACAGGGAAAATGAGCAGTTCTTC.

The V call is TRBV27, the J call TRBJ2-1; the D gene is possibly TRBD2 (5 bases). Germline-derived CDR1 and CDR2 are MNHEY and SMNVEV (reference sequence). This CDR3 spans 13 amino acids. V was trimmed by 5 bases and J by 7 bases, leaving 12 bases between them. The DNA of the CDR3 is TGTGCCAGCAGTCCCTCAACGGGGAATGAGCAGTTCTTC. The encoded protein is CASSPSTGNEQFF.

The J gene is TRBJ1-1, the V gene TRBV7-3; possibly TRBD1 for D (5 bases). Germline values: CDR1 SGHTA, CDR2 FQGTGA. V gave up 3 bases and J gave up 1 base, with 6 bases separating them. The CDR3 extends over 13 amino acids. The CDR3, as DNA: TGTGCCAGCAGCTTTGGGGCGAACACTGAAGCTTTCTTT. Its translation is CASSFGANTEAFF.

The V call is TRBV7-2, the J call TRBJ2-7, with D possibly TRBD1 on 6 matching bases. V lost 1 base and J 5 bases, leaving 12 bases between the germline ends. Germline CDR1 reads SGHTA; CDR2 reads FQGNSA. The CDR3 is made up of 14 amino acids. DNA of the CDR3: TGTGCCAGCAGCTTAGTACAGGGCTTCCACGAGCAGTACTTC. It encodes CASSLVQGFHEQYF.

Here the CDR3 DNA reads TGCGCCAGCAGCTTGGTACCCGCGGGGGACAATGAAAAACTGTTTTTT. The encoded protein is CASSLVPAGDNEKLFF. This sequence joins TRBV5-1 and TRBJ1-4; D is possibly TRBD1 (5 bases). The CDR3 contains 16 residues. The germline CDR1 and CDR2 sequences are SGHRS and YFSETQ. V was trimmed by 0 bases and J by 5 bases, leaving 14 bases between them.

V usage is TRBV7-9 and J usage is TRBJ2-1; 8 bases align to TRBD2. V shed 7 bases, J shed 7 bases, and the junction held 12 bases outside the gene matches. Per germline, CDR1 SEHNR and CDR2 FQNEAQ (reference sequence). The CDR3 loop spans 15 amino acids. The CDR3 is CASNYGGESRNEQFF. For the CDR3, the DNA is TGTGCCAGCAATTACGGGGGGGAGAGTCGGAATGAGCAGTTCTTC.

V is TRBV2 and J is TRBJ1-2, with D possibly being TRBD1 (6 bases). Germline V CDR1 and CDR2: SNHLY, FYNNEI. CDR3 length equals 11 residues. Deletions cut 8 bases from V and 13 bases from J, with 17 bases between. The CDR3 DNA is TGTGCCAGCTGGAGGACAGTCTCCTCCACCTTC. Translating it yields CASWRTVSSTF.

This rearrangement joins TRBV15 to TRBJ2-1, with 7 bases aligning to TRBD2. The germline gives CDR1 LNHNV, CDR2 YYDKDF (reference sequence). The CDR3 runs to 19 residues. The J segment lost 0 bases and the V segment lost 3 bases, leaving 14 bases of the junction unmatched. The CDR3 region is CATSRTTPGTISSYNEQFF. The CDR3 DNA is TGTGCCACCAGCAGGACTACTCCCGGGACTATCAGCTCCTACAATGAGCAGTTCTTC.

This sequence joins TRBV2 and TRBJ1-2, with D uncertain. V was pared by 2 bases and J by 1 base, with 11 bases between. The CDR3 totals 15 residues. CDR1 is SNHLY, CDR2 FYNNEI, per germline. CDR3 coding DNA: TGTGCCAGCAGTGAAAACACAGTCGGTAACTATGGCTACACCTTC. This codes for CASSENTVGNYGYTF.

The CDR3 region is CASSLSGSTRGRGKNIQYF. Written as DNA, the CDR3 is TGTGCCAGCAGTCTTTCCGGTTCCACGCGGGGAAGGGGAAAAAACATTCAGTACTTC. The chain links TRBV27 to TRBJ2-4, with D possibly TRBD2 on 6 matching bases. The CDR3 has 19 amino acids. V was shortened by 5 bases and J by 4 bases, with 27 bases between the two germline ends. Germline V gene data show CDR1 as MNHEY and CDR2 as SMNVEV (reference sequence).

The gene calls are TRBV11-2 and TRBJ2-7, with 9 positions matching TRBD1. The CDR3 is 14 amino acids. Germline CDR1 reads SGHAT; CDR2 reads FQNNGV. V shed 5 bases and J 2 bases; nucleotides not matched to a gene: 4. The DNA for the CDR3 is TGTGCCAGCAGCCACGGGACAGGGCCCTACGAGCAGTACTTC. Translation gives CASSHGTGPYEQYF.

V usage is TRBV28 and J usage is TRBJ2-6; no reliable D call. Per the germline V gene, CDR1 is MDHEN and CDR2 is SYDVKM. The length of the CDR3 is 15 residues. The germline V and J ends were trimmed by 7 bases and 4 bases, with 14 bases remaining between them. CDR3 amino acids: CASTPATSGANVLTF. CDR3 coding DNA: TGTGCCAGCACTCCTGCGACTTCCGGGGCCAACGTCCTGACTTTC.

The chain joins TRBV29-1 to TRBJ2-7, with D tentatively TRBD2 (6 bases). This CDR3 comprises 12 residues. Germline values: CDR1 SQVTM, CDR2 ANQGSEA. V lost 6 bases to trimming and J lost 4 bases, with 13 bases between them. The CDR3 spells CSVAGPQYEQYF. CDR3 coding DNA: TGCAGCGTCGCGGGACCACAATACGAGCAGTACTTC.

This clone was observed once. The rearrangement uses TRBV4-1 and TRBJ2-1, with 11 bases that match TRBD2. Germline V gene sequence: CDR1 MGHRA, CDR2 YSYEKL. J lost 10 bases, V lost 9 bases, and 8 bases had no gene match. The CDR3 is 13 residues long. The CDR3 loop reads CASSLAGGEEQFF. CDR3 DNA sequence: TGCGCCAGTTCTCTAGCGGGAGGAGAAGAGCAGTTCTTC.

CDR3: CASSIADRGVTEAFF. In DNA form, the CDR3 reads TGTGCCAGTAGTATAGCCGACAGGGGAGTCACTGAAGCTTTCTTT. The chain carries TRBV19 and TRBJ1-1, with 8 bases that match TRBD1. The V gene's germline CDR1 is LNHDA and CDR2 SQIVND (reference sequence). The length of the CDR3 is 15 residues. V lost 1 base and J lost 4; bases outside the gene matches: 5.

The chain combines TRBV7-9 with TRBJ1-4, with D unclear. The CDR3 has 15 amino acids. Germline V gene sequence: CDR1 SEHNR, CDR2 FQNEAQ (reference sequence). V was trimmed by 5 bases and J by 1 base, leaving 11 bases between them. This chain's CDR3 is CASSVRGLTNEKLFF. Here the CDR3 DNA reads TGTGCCAGCAGCGTTCGAGGGTTAACTAATGAAAAACTGTTTTTT.

The chain couples TRBV6-5 to TRBJ2-7, with D tentatively TRBD2 (6 bases). Trimming cost V 6 bases and J 1 base, with 13 bases left between them. CDR1 and CDR2 from the germline V gene are MNHEY and SVGAGI. The CDR3 loop spans 14 amino acids. The CDR3 DNA reads TGTGCCAGCAGCAGAGGGACTTTTTCCTACGAGCAGTACTTC. Amino acid sequence: CASSRGTFSYEQYF.

The chain carries TRBV5-6 and TRBJ2-7; weak D call: TRBD1 (6 bases). CDR1 and CDR2 from the germline V gene are SGHDT and YYEEEE. The CDR3 covers 12 residues. Deletions cut 5 bases from V and 2 bases from J, with 8 bases between. CDR3 coding DNA: TGTGCCAGCAGAGGACAGACCTACGAGCAGTACTTC. It specifies CASRGQTYEQYF. The full variable domain, with the rest looked up from reference TRBV5-6 and TRBJ2-7, is DAGVTQSPTHLIKTRGQQVTLRCSPKSGHDTVSWYQQALGQGPQFIFQYYEEEERQRGNFPDRFSGHQFPNYSSELNVNALLLGDSALYLCASRGQTYEQYFGPGTRLTVT.

This clone was detected a few times. The rearrangement uses TRBV6-1 and TRBJ2-2; 9 bases fit TRBD2. After removal of 2 bases from V and 10 bases from J, the junction contained 8 bases not matched to a gene. Germline CDR1 and CDR2: MNHNS and SASEGT. This CDR3 has 15 amino acids. The DNA of the CDR3 is TGTGCCAGCAGTGAAATAGCGGGAGAATCTGAGGAGCTGTTTTTT. This sequence encodes CASSEIAGESEELFF.

This clone is medium-sized. The chain carries TRBV5-1 and TRBJ2-7; weak D call: TRBD1 (6 bases). CDR3 length: 15 residues. The V end lost 4 bases, the J end lost 0 bases, and 14 bases lay between the germline ends. Per the germline V gene, CDR1 is SGHRS and CDR2 is YFSETQ. The CDR3 region is CASSSQEQGSYEQYF. CDR3 sequence (DNA): TGCGCCAGCAGCAGCCAGGAACAGGGCTCCTACGAGCAGTACTTC.

This clone was counted a single time. The chain carries TRBV19 and TRBJ1-2, with 7 bases identical to TRBD1. With 1 base clipped from V and 7 bases from J, the junction kept 9 bases outside the gene matches. The germline V gene has CDR1 LNHDA and CDR2 SQIVND (reference sequence). CDR3 length: 15 residues. CDR3 coding DNA: TGTGCCAGTAGTATAGTTCCAGGGGGTATGAGTGGCTACACCTTC. This sequence encodes CASSIVPGGMSGYTF.

The CDR3, as DNA: TGTGCCAGCAGCTTTTTCGGGGACACCGGGGAGCTGTTTTTT. Encoded protein: CASSFFGDTGELFF. The chain employs TRBV11-2 and TRBJ2-2, with TRBD2 as a possible D gene (5 bases). The CDR3 extends over 14 amino acids. Germline CDR1 and CDR2: SGHAT and FQNNGV. V lost 3 bases and J lost 3, with 8 bases in between. The full variable domain, its missing parts supplied by reference TRBV11-2 and TRBJ2-2, is EAGVAQSPRYKIIEKRQSVAFWCNPISGHATLYWYQQILGQGPKLLIQFQNNGVVDDSQLPKDRFSAERLKGVDSTLKIQPAKLEDSAVYLCASSFFGDTGELFFGEGSRLTVL.

V usage is TRBV14 and J usage is TRBJ1-4; TRBD1 is a possible D gene (5 bases). Deletions cut 4 bases from V and 2 bases from J, with 8 bases between. The CDR3 is made up of 14 amino acids. Germline loops: CDR1 SGHDN, CDR2 FVKESK. CDR3 residues: CASSLRQTNEKLFF. CDR3 nucleotide sequence: TGTGCCAGCAGCCTCCGACAGACTAATGAAAAACTGTTTTTT. Filled out from reference TRBV14 and TRBJ1-4, the complete variable domain reads EAGVTQFPSHSVIEKGQTVTLRCDPISGHDNLYWYRRVMGKEIKFLLHFVKESKQDESGMPNNRFLAERTGGTYSTLKVQPAELEDSGVYFCASSLRQTNEKLFFGSGTQLSVL.

Only a few counts were recorded for this clone. CDR3 amino acids: CASSWGHSDTEAFF. CDR3 in DNA: TGTGCCAGCAGTTGGGGACATTCGGACACTGAAGCTTTCTTT. The chain recombines TRBV6-6 with TRBJ1-1, with D possibly being TRBD1 (6 bases). The germline gives CDR1 MNHNY, CDR2 SVGAGI (reference sequence). Trimming pared 4 bases from V and 3 bases from J, leaving 12 bases between. There are 14 residues in the CDR3.

The rearrangement links TRBV7-9 to TRBJ1-4; D might be TRBD1 (5 bases). The germline V and J ends were trimmed by 6 bases and 8 bases, with 16 bases remaining between them. Germline-derived CDR1 and CDR2 are SEHNR and FQNEAQ (reference sequence). The CDR3 runs to 14 residues. CDR3 sequence reads: CASRGGLNGEKLFF. The CDR3 DNA sequence: TGTGCCAGCAGGGGGGGACTCAACGGCGAAAAACTGTTTTTT.

The chain carries TRBV27 and TRBJ2-1, with TRBD1 identical over 9 bases. The germline V gene encodes CDR1 MNHEY and CDR2 SMNVEV (reference sequence). V was clipped by 3 bases and J by 5 bases; unmatched bases: 5. CDR3 size: 15 residues. As DNA, the CDR3 is TGTGCCAGCAGTTTCACAGGGGGCGGCCACAATGAGCAGTTCTTC. Its protein product is CASSFTGGGHNEQFF.

J is TRBJ2-3 and V is TRBV5-7; weak D call: TRBD1 (7 bases). TRBV5-7 is an ORF; its function is uncertain. V gave up 4 bases and J gave up 1 base, with 22 bases separating them. CDR3 length: 18 amino acids. The CDR3 loop reads CASSQYRSRGARTDTQYF. In DNA form, the CDR3 reads TGTGCCAGCAGCCAGTACCGCAGCAGGGGGGCTCGCACAGATACGCAGTATTTT.

In its sample, this clone was seen once. This chain connects TRBV15 to TRBJ2-3; 14 nucleotides line up with TRBD2. The V segment lost 3 bases and the J segment 6 bases; nucleotides outside the gene matches: 2. Per germline, CDR1 LNHNV and CDR2 YYDKDF (reference sequence). The CDR3 sequence is 15 residues long. In DNA, the CDR3 is TGTGCCACCAGCAGTGGGACTAGCGGGGGTGATACGCAGTATTTT. Protein: CATSSGTSGGDTQYF.

The chain employs TRBV11-3 and TRBJ2-7, with TRBD2 matching 9 bases. Germline V gene data show CDR1 as SGHNT and CDR2 as YENEEA. V shed 5 bases and J 5 bases; nucleotides not matched to a gene: 4. The CDR3 has 13 residues. This CDR3 reads CASSPSGVHEQYF. The CDR3 DNA sequence: TGTGCCAGCAGCCCTAGCGGGGTCCACGAGCAGTACTTC.